Included here is one TCR beta chain sequence, with context. Repertoires were generated with immunoSEQ multiplex PCR, while TCRdb's copy carries only in-frame clones and drops some. The sample has approximately 260,000 clones; roughly 80% are singletons. The data were obtained in a study of blood T cell repertoires in COVID-19. As for the study in general: Acute-phase and convalescent COVID-19 samples originated in the United States, Italy and Spain.

There are 15 residues in the CDR3. Germline assignment: CDR1 SGHNT and CDR2 YENEEA. The trim removed 5 bases at V and 6 bases at J, leaving 11 bases unmatched. The chain combines TRBV11-3 with TRBJ1-2; 8 bases align to TRBD1. Sample: PBMCs or T cells enriched from blood (not recorded which). The receptor's source is a man younger than 40 with acute COVID-19. CDR3 protein: CASSPAGTGVHGYTF. The CDR3, as DNA: TGTGCCAGCAGCCCCGCCGGGACAGGCGTTCATGGCTACACCTTC.